The rows below give T cell receptor beta chains drawn from one sample of a study of shared clonotypes between healthy human individuals. Measured with immunoSEQ multiplex PCR; TCRdb has only the in-frame clones, and not every one. The table records 400,000 or so clones, 95% to 97% of them present only once. Sequenced: memory CD8+ T cells sorted from blood. These receptors were collected from a man under 40 in good health. CDR3s include the opening cysteine and the closing phenylalanine or tryptophan. Each record gives: J gene, clone size, V gene, D gene, CDR3 DNA, CDR3 protein. The D gene is left open where the match is weak. The size field is filled for only some rows; it gives once, few, many or a size class.

J: TRBJ2-3
size: .
V: TRBV5-1
D: .
DNA: TGCGCCAGCAGCTTGGGTATAGATACGCAGTATTTT
CDR3: CASSLGIDTQYF

J: TRBJ2-7
size: .
V: TRBV20-1
D: .
DNA: TGCAGTGCCCAAAAAGGGTACGAGCAGTACTTC
CDR3: CSAQKGYEQYF

J: TRBJ2-1
size: .
V: TRBV5-6
D: .
DNA: TGTGCCAGCAGCTTGGCCGGAAGCGGCTACAATGAGCAGTTCTTC
CDR3: CASSLAGSGYNEQFF

J: TRBJ2-5
size: .
V: TRBV30
D: TRBD2
DNA: TGTGCCTGGAGTCGTCTAGCGGGAGCCCGAGAGACCCAGTACTTC
CDR3: CAWSRLAGARETQYF

J: TRBJ2-7
size: .
V: TRBV28
D: TRBD1
DNA: TGTGCCGCCGGGGACAGGCTCCATTCCTACGAGCAGTACTTC
CDR3: CAAGDRLHSYEQYF

J: TRBJ2-5
size: .
V: TRBV5-4
D: .
DNA: TGTGCCAGCAGCCTGGGTCCCTCCGGACAAGAGACCCAGTACTTC
CDR3: CASSLGPSGQETQYF

J: TRBJ2-2
size: .
V: TRBV30
D: .
DNA: TGTGCCTGGAGGGCGGGTTCTCTGAACACCGGGGAGCTGTTTTTT
CDR3: CAWRAGSLNTGELFF

J: TRBJ2-5
size: .
V: TRBV5-1
D: .
DNA: TGCGCCAGCAGCTTGTTAGGTAGGGCAGGGAACCAAGAGACCCAGTACTTC
CDR3: CASSLLGRAGNQETQYF

J: TRBJ1-6
size: .
V: TRBV2
D: .
DNA: TGTGCCAGCAGTGAAGGGAATTCACCCCTCCACTTT
CDR3: CASSEGNSPLHF

J: TRBJ2-3
size: .
V: TRBV5-1
D: TRBD1
DNA: TGCGCCAGCAGCACAGGGACAGTCACAGATACGCAGTATTTT
CDR3: CASSTGTVTDTQYF

J: TRBJ1-5
size: .
V: TRBV15
D: .
DNA: TGTGCCACCAGCAGAGGATTGCTTCAGCCCCAGCATTTT
CDR3: CATSRGLLQPQHF

J: TRBJ2-5
size: .
V: TRBV30
D: .
DNA: TGTGCCTGGACCTCTCTTGAGACCCAGTACTTC
CDR3: CAWTSLETQYF

J: TRBJ1-2
size: .
V: TRBV6-5
D: .
DNA: TGTGCCAGCAGATTGAGGGATAACTATGGCTACACCTTC
CDR3: CASRLRDNYGYTF

J: TRBJ2-7
size: once
V: TRBV29-1
D: TRBD2
DNA: TGCAGCGTTGAGGGGACTAGCGCCTACGAGCAGTACTTC
CDR3: CSVEGTSAYEQYF

J: TRBJ2-5
size: .
V: TRBV5-5
D: .
DNA: TGTGCCAGCAGCTTGGCTGGGGAGACCCAGTACTTC
CDR3: CASSLAGETQYF

J: TRBJ1-2
size: .
V: TRBV19
D: .
DNA: TGTGCCAGTAGTATCACAAGTCGGGGCTATGGCTACACCTTC
CDR3: CASSITSRGYGYTF

J: TRBJ1-2
size: once
V: TRBV30
D: TRBD1
DNA: TGTGCCTGGAGGACAGGGGGAGACTATGGCTACACCTTC
CDR3: CAWRTGGDYGYTF

J: TRBJ1-4
size: .
V: TRBV4-2
D: TRBD1
DNA: TGTGCCAGCAGGCATTTAACAGGGGGCTCTGATGAAAAACTGTTTTTT
CDR3: CASRHLTGGSDEKLFF

J: TRBJ2-3
size: .
V: TRBV9
D: .
DNA: TGTGCCAGCAGCGTAACTAGCACAGATACGCAGTATTTT
CDR3: CASSVTSTDTQYF

J: TRBJ2-2
size: .
V: TRBV28
D: TRBD2
DNA: TGTGCCAGCAGTTTAGATGCGGGACTAGCGGCCGGGGAGCTGTTTTTT
CDR3: CASSLDAGLAAGELFF

J: TRBJ1-3
size: .
V: TRBV13
D: .
DNA: TGTGCCAGCAGCTTGGGGGACGGAAACACCATATATTTT
CDR3: CASSLGDGNTIYF

J: TRBJ1-2
size: .
V: TRBV5-1
D: .
DNA: TGCGCCAGCAGCCCATACGGACAGTCTGGCTACACCTTC
CDR3: CASSPYGQSGYTF

J: TRBJ2-7
size: .
V: TRBV5-1
D: .
DNA: TGCGCCAGCAGCTCGAGGGGGCGGGAAGCGTACGAGCAGTACTTC
CDR3: CASSSRGREAYEQYF

J: TRBJ1-1
size: .
V: TRBV5-5
D: .
DNA: TGTGCCAGCACCTTCGGACAGATGAACACTGAAGCTTTCTTT
CDR3: CASTFGQMNTEAFF

J: TRBJ2-1
size: .
V: TRBV29-1
D: .
DNA: TGCAGCGTAGGATCAAGCAATGAGCAGTTCTTC
CDR3: CSVGSSNEQFF

J: TRBJ2-3
size: .
V: TRBV10-1
D: .
DNA: TGCGCCAGCAGCACACTTTCGGGGGAGAAGGTCGTAGATACGCAGTATTTT
CDR3: CASSTLSGEKVVDTQYF

J: TRBJ2-5
size: .
V: TRBV29-1
D: .
DNA: TGCAGCCAACAGAGGGGAGGAGAGACCCAGTACTTC
CDR3: CSQQRGGETQYF

J: TRBJ2-1
size: once
V: TRBV10-1
D: .
DNA: TGCGCCAGCATCCGAGCGTACAATGAGCAGTTCTTC
CDR3: CASIRAYNEQFF

J: TRBJ1-2
size: .
V: TRBV2
D: TRBD1
DNA: TGTGCCACCCATTACGACAGGGATTATGGCTACACCTTC
CDR3: CATHYDRDYGYTF

J: TRBJ1-5
size: few
V: TRBV7-2
D: .
DNA: TGTGCCAGCAGCTTTAGTCGGGGGAGTCAGCCCCAGCATTTT
CDR3: CASSFSRGSQPQHF

J: TRBJ2-7
size: .
V: TRBV2
D: TRBD2
DNA: TGTGCCAGCAGGGAGGGACTAGCGGGCCACTACGAGCAGTACTTC
CDR3: CASREGLAGHYEQYF

J: TRBJ1-2
size: .
V: TRBV5-6
D: .
DNA: TGTGCCAGCAGCTTGGATTTTACAGGTCCCTATGGCTACACCTTC
CDR3: CASSLDFTGPYGYTF

J: TRBJ2-2
size: few
V: TRBV5-1
D: TRBD1
DNA: TGCGCCAGCAGCTTGACAGGGGGCACCGGGGAGCTGTTTTTT
CDR3: CASSLTGGTGELFF

J: TRBJ2-3
size: .
V: TRBV2
D: TRBD2
DNA: TGTGCCAGCAGTGCCGGGACTACTCCTAGCACAGATACGCAGTATTTT
CDR3: CASSAGTTPSTDTQYF

J: TRBJ2-1
size: .
V: TRBV28
D: TRBD2
DNA: TGTGCCAGCAGTCGGGGGCCCGGGACTAGCGACAATGAGCAGTTCTTC
CDR3: CASSRGPGTSDNEQFF

J: TRBJ2-7
size: .
V: TRBV5-8
D: .
DNA: TGTGCCAGCAGCTTGGGCAGGGCCCACTTCCCCTACGAGCAGTACTTC
CDR3: CASSLGRAHFPYEQYF

J: TRBJ2-1
size: once
V: TRBV7-3
D: TRBD2
DNA: TGTGCCAGCAGCGCGCGGACTAGCGGGATCGGTCCAAATGAGCAGTTCTTC
CDR3: CASSARTSGIGPNEQFF

J: TRBJ2-3
size: .
V: TRBV29-1
D: TRBD2
DNA: TGCAGCGTGGGGGGACTAGCGGAACGAAGCACAGATACGCAGTATTTT
CDR3: CSVGGLAERSTDTQYF

J: TRBJ1-6
size: .
V: TRBV7-9
D: .
DNA: TGTGCCAGCAGCTTTGGCCCCCTACGGAATTCACCCCTCCACTTT
CDR3: CASSFGPLRNSPLHF

J: TRBJ2-1
size: .
V: TRBV7-9
D: .
DNA: TGTGCCAGCAGCTTTCTAGTGGGAGTGAACTACAATGAGCAGTTCTTC
CDR3: CASSFLVGVNYNEQFF

J: TRBJ2-5
size: .
V: TRBV5-1
D: .
DNA: TGCGCCAGCACCTCGGGAAGTCGGGAGACCCAGTACTTC
CDR3: CASTSGSRETQYF

J: TRBJ2-1
size: .
V: TRBV28
D: TRBD2
DNA: TGTGCCGGCAAACCGGGAGGCTCCTACAATGAGCAGTTCTTC
CDR3: CAGKPGGSYNEQFF